A selection of T cell receptor beta chains follows, all from one sample in a study of blood T cell repertoires in COVID-19. This table comes from immunoSEQ multiplex PCR, and its TCRdb copy is limited to in-frame clones, with some not included. Altogether 300,000 to 350,000 clones are present, about nine tenths being singletons, with the ten largest covering under 3%. The sample was peripheral blood. The receptors were gathered from a woman under 40 with COVID-19, enrolled during active disease. Both conserved end residues are part of each CDR3. The D gene is left open where the match is weak. Some rows mark clone size as missing; the rest say once, few, many or name a class of expanded clone.

d_call j_call clone_size v_call cdr3_aa cdr3_nt
TRBD2 TRBJ2-7 . TRBV29-1 CSVVLAGGSNEQYF TGCAGCGTTGTCCTAGCGGGAGGATCAAACGAGCAGTACTTC
. TRBJ1-6 . TRBV5-8 CASSLLGARDSPLHF TGTGCCAGCAGCTTACTGGGGGCGCGTGATTCACCCCTCCACTTT
. TRBJ2-7 . TRBV11-1 CASSFGGGANSYEQYF TGTGCCAGCAGCTTTGGAGGGGGCGCTAATTCCTACGAGCAGTACTTC
. TRBJ1-1 . TRBV9 CARSLRGGGATEAFF TGTGCCCGCAGCCTTCGGGGAGGGGGGGCCACTGAAGCTTTCTTT
TRBD1 TRBJ2-5 . TRBV5-6 CASSPDRGLQETQYF TGTGCCAGCAGTCCCGACAGGGGACTTCAAGAGACCCAGTACTTC
. TRBJ2-7 . TRBV10-3 CAISESRGRGNEQYF TGTGCCATCAGTGAGTCGAGGGGGCGCGGGAACGAGCAGTACTTC
. TRBJ1-2 . TRBV19 CASSPAELGGYTF TGTGCCAGTAGCCCGGCGGAGCTCGGAGGCTACACCTTC
TRBD1 TRBJ1-5 . TRBV6-1 CASSEGQGWQQPQHF TGTGCCAGCAGTGAGGGACAGGGTTGGCAGCAGCCCCAGCATTTT
TRBD2 TRBJ2-7 once TRBV6-6 CASSYGVSGDPYEQYF TGTGCCAGCAGTTACGGTGTTAGCGGGGACCCCTACGAGCAGTACTTC
. TRBJ2-7 . TRBV6-5 CASSYWGGANYEQYF TGTGCCAGCAGTTACTGGGGTGGGGCAAATTACGAGCAGTACTTC
TRBD2 TRBJ2-7 . TRBV7-2 CASSSDGRAFYEQYF TGTGCCAGCAGCTCTGACGGGAGGGCATTCTACGAGCAGTACTTC
. TRBJ2-7 once TRBV6-2/TRBV6-3 CASSYDLHGSLYEQYF TGTGCCAGCAGTTACGACCTTCACGGGAGTTTGTACGAGCAGTACTTC
TRBD1 TRBJ1-5 . TRBV19 CASSITGGGGQPQHF TGTGCCAGTAGTATTACAGGGGGCGGGGGGCAGCCCCAGCATTTT
. TRBJ1-2 . TRBV11-2 CASSESYSSPEGYGYTF TGTGCCAGCAGCGAGTCTTACAGCTCCCCCGAAGGTTATGGCTACACCTTC
. TRBJ1-1 once TRBV10-3 CAISANSDRNTEAFF TGTGCCATCAGTGCCAATTCGGACAGGAACACTGAAGCTTTCTTT
. TRBJ1-3 once TRBV9 CASSVDGISGNTIYF TGTGCCAGCAGCGTAGACGGGATATCTGGAAACACCATATATTTT